This entry features one T cell receptor (beta chain) sequence. This clonotype turned up a few times. What this receptor recognizes is not known. Base qualities are missing; no much larger clone stands one base away. From cysteine to phenylalanine, the CDR3 is 16 amino acids long. Only CDR3 DNA is held: 48 bases, read in frame from base 1. The junction shows trimming of 3 bases on V and 6 bases on J, and the gene matches do not reach 11 bases of it. CDR1 and CDR2 were assigned from the germline V gene as SNHLY and FYNNEI. These data are taken from a study of T cell repertoires in cytomegalovirus infection (dated by TCRdb to 2018 to 2020). As for the study more broadly: The peptide stimulations were aimed at well-studied HLA-B-restricted epitopes as well as recently identified HLA-C-restricted CMV epitopes, whose presentation resists viral immunomodulation. Because public TCR beta signatures pointed to carriage of CMV infection together with the matching HLA type, the HLA type of each donor mattered for the analysis. What the research found in general, with its limitations: The ex vivo response was dominated by HLA-C-restricted CMV-specific TCR beta clonotypes, and the single most frequent clonotype in two of eight donors was supplied by these HLA-C-restricted clonotypes. In both this cohort and an independent cohort of 300 to 450 donors, the cumulative frequency of public TCR beta family members distinguished carriers of CMV infection plus the relevant HLA type.

TCRdb shows the sequencer as Illumina HiSeq 1500. TCRdb trimmed the raw reads at Q25, called clones with MiXCR and kept productive beta chains. Under each unique CDR3 protein, matching rows form one entry showing the most common genes and DNA. Within this sample are some 200,000 distinct CDR3 sequences, with less than 50% of them counted one time only. The top ten clones comprise roughly three fifths of the sample. This specimen's treatment or condition label, interpreted: in vitro stimulation with specific CMV peptide epitopes to enrich CMV-specific T cells. This TCR came from a human donor in good health (CMV status not recorded). Some clones in this sample may be carry-over from other donors' samples. The receptor chain draws on TRBV2 and TRBJ1-2, with 9 junctional bases fitting TRBD1. Sample: CD8+ T cells from cultured PBMCs, taken from culture after CMV antigen stimulation. The sequenced DNA is TGTGCCAGCAGTGATCTAGCGTCGGGGACAGGGCATGGCTACACCTTC. It codes for CASSDLASGTGHGYTF.